The rows below give T cell receptor beta chains drawn from one sample of a study of regulatory T cells in long-lasting Graves disease. TCRdb redid the calling of the multiplex PCR reads with MiXCR, one entry per CDR3 protein. The sample records hundreds of thousands of distinct CDR3 sequences, over 15% being singletons. The same data also went into a second study, on T cells in Graves' hyperthyroidism and ophthalmopathy.

The material sequenced was peripheral blood mononuclear cells (PBMCs), taken at new diagnosis, from a patient treated with antithyroid drugs. These receptors originate from a man between 35 and 55 years old with Graves disease. CDR3s include the opening cysteine and the closing phenylalanine or tryptophan. The order of the fields is D gene, clone size, J gene, V gene, CDR3 protein, CDR3 DNA. The D gene is left open where the match is weak. The size entry is marked missing in some rows and otherwise reads once, few, many or a size class.

NA	NA	TRBJ2-2	TRBV28	CASRIGGSTGELFF	TGTGCCAGCAGAATAGGTGGGAGCACCGGGGAGCTGTTTTTT
NA	NA	TRBJ1-6	TRBV9	CASSVRGDVNSPLHF	TGTGCCAGCAGCGTTAGAGGGGACGTGAATTCACCCCTCCACTTT
TRBD1	few	TRBJ2-5	TRBV7-9	CASSPRQGPQETQYF	TGTGCCAGCAGCCCTAGACAGGGCCCGCAAGAGACCCAGTACTTC
NA	few	TRBJ1-5	TRBV6-2/TRBV6-3	CASSYDTAQPQHF	TGTGCCAGCAGTTACGACACGGCGCAGCCCCAGCATTTT
NA	many	TRBJ1-5	TRBV10-3	CAISAGLIGSPQHF	TGTGCCATCAGCGCAGGTCTAATCGGTTCACCCCAGCATTTT
NA	NA	TRBJ2-2	TRBV27	CASSPQLGELFF	TGTGCCAGCAGTCCGCAACTCGGGGAGCTGTTTTTT
NA	few	TRBJ1-2	TRBV2	CASSVLGGRGYTF	TGTGCCAGCAGTGTCCTTGGGGGACGGGGCTACACCTTC
TRBD1	many	TRBJ1-2	TRBV27	CASSNRGYGYTF	TGTGCCAGCAGTAACAGGGGGTATGGCTACACCTTC
NA	many	TRBJ2-7	TRBV2	CASSESTDLYEQYF	TGTGCCAGCAGTGAAAGCACAGACCTTTACGAGCAGTACTTC
NA	many	TRBJ2-3	TRBV7-9	CASSQTTDTQYF	TGTGCCAGCAGTCAAACAACAGATACGCAGTATTTT
TRBD1	few	TRBJ2-2	TRBV10-3	CAISQGAPGSGELFF	TGTGCCATCAGTCAGGGGGCGCCGGGTTCTGGGGAGCTGTTTTTT
TRBD2	many	TRBJ2-3	TRBV5-1	CASSKGLVTDTQYF	TGCGCCAGCAGCAAGGGACTAGTCACAGATACGCAGTATTTT
NA	many	TRBJ2-3	TRBV5-1	CASSLGLTSGTDTQYF	TGCGCCAGCAGCTTGGGGCTAACTAGTGGCACAGATACGCAGTATTTT
TRBD2	many	TRBJ2-3	TRBV28	CASSPSGDSADTQYF	TGTGCCAGCAGTCCTAGCGGGGATTCAGCAGATACGCAGTATTTT
NA	NA	TRBJ2-5	TRBV29-1	CSVEDGGADETQYF	TGCAGCGTTGAAGATGGAGGGGCGGACGAAACCCAGTACTTC
NA	NA	TRBJ2-2	TRBV11-3	CASSLGRTANTGELFF	TGTGCCAGCAGCTTAGGCCGGACGGCGAACACCGGGGAGCTGTTTTTT
TRBD1	many	TRBJ2-5	TRBV28	CASRATGVGETQYF	TGTGCCAGCAGGGCAACAGGGGTTGGGGAGACCCAGTACTTC
TRBD1	many	TRBJ1-1	TRBV20-1	CSAPKGQLNTEAFF	TGCAGTGCACCCAAGGGACAGCTGAACACTGAAGCTTTCTTT
NA	few	TRBJ2-2	TRBV6-1	CASEGRRGTGELFF	TGTGCCAGCGAGGGAAGGAGAGGGACCGGGGAGCTGTTTTTT
NA	many	TRBJ1-3	TRBV12-3/TRBV12-4	CASSLGLSNTIYF	TGTGCCAGCAGTTTGGGTCTGTCCAACACCATATATTTT
TRBD1	many	TRBJ2-7	TRBV7-9	CASRHRGSYEQYF	TGTGCCAGCAGGCACAGGGGTTCCTACGAGCAGTACTTC
NA	few	TRBJ2-7	TRBV7-9	CASSLSPAEQGYEQYF	TGTGCCAGCAGCTTATCCCCCGCCGAGCAGGGCTACGAGCAGTACTTC
TRBD1	NA	TRBJ1-4	TRBV5-1	CASSRDRRFTNEKLFF	TGCGCCAGCAGCAGGGACAGGCGGTTTACTAATGAAAAACTGTTTTTT
TRBD2	many	TRBJ2-7	TRBV20-1	CSAGTSGGGDEQYF	TGCAGTGCGGGGACTAGCGGGGGTGGGGACGAGCAGTACTTC
TRBD2	many	TRBJ2-3	TRBV18	CASSPPASSGGDTDTQYF	TGTGCCAGCTCACCACCGGCGTCTAGCGGGGGCGACACAGATACGCAGTATTTT
NA	NA	TRBJ2-2	TRBV30	CAWSRGAYTGELFF	TGTGCCTGGTCCCGCGGGGCATACACCGGGGAGCTGTTTTTT
TRBD1	few	TRBJ2-1	TRBV5-4	CASTVGEYRGGLLRNEQFF	TGTGCCAGCACCGTAGGAGAGTACAGGGGTGGTCTGTTGCGCAATGAGCAGTTCTTC
NA	many	TRBJ2-7	TRBV9	CASSFKPGTSSYEQYF	TGTGCCAGCAGCTTCAAACCAGGGACAAGCTCCTACGAGCAGTACTTC
NA	many	TRBJ2-7	TRBV20-1	CSARDRGDEQYF	TGCAGTGCTAGAGACCGCGGGGACGAGCAGTACTTC
NA	few	TRBJ2-7	TRBV27	CASSLGGTPTYEQYF	TGTGCCAGCAGTTTAGGAGGGACACCTACCTACGAGCAGTACTTC
NA	NA	TRBJ2-1	TRBV9	CASSFRGDSSYNEQFF	TGTGCCAGCAGCTTCAGGGGCGACAGCTCCTACAATGAGCAGTTCTTC
NA	many	TRBJ2-3	TRBV3-1	CASSQDPSSRADTQYF	TGTGCCAGCAGCCAAGACCCTTCCAGCAGGGCAGATACGCAGTATTTT
TRBD1	many	TRBJ1-2	TRBV12-3/TRBV12-4	CASSVGTGGVGYGYTF	TGTGCCAGCAGTGTCGGGACAGGGGGAGTCGGTTATGGCTACACCTTC
TRBD1	few	TRBJ2-7	TRBV20-1	CSAARDSYEQYF	TGCAGTGCTGCTAGGGACAGCTACGAGCAGTACTTC
NA	few	TRBJ1-6	TRBV2	CATCSSYNSPLHF	TGTGCCACCTGTAGCTCCTATAATTCACCCCTCCACTTT